This TCR beta chain stems from a study of T cell therapy after organ transplantation. Study summary: Expansion used a peptide pool of 30 HLA class I and II CMV epitopes.

The method was immunoSEQ multiplex PCR; TCRdb's version includes in-frame clones alone and lacks a portion of them. The sample includes 45,000 to 50,000 clones, 94% of them seen just once. Patients were solid-organ transplant recipients with drug-resistant or recurrent cytomegalovirus. Study-level findings and limits: Poor CD8+ T cell yield may explain few expansions in nonresponders. Nonresponders had marked pretherapy clonal expansions and little post-therapy change.

With respect to this clone: The antigen is undetermined.

The V and J ends lost 1 base and 7 bases respectively, with 8 bases between them. Germline V lookup: CDR1 SGHAT, CDR2 FQNNGV. The CDR3 runs to 12 residues. This chain joins TRBV11-2 and TRBJ2-7, with no clear D. Here the sequenced sample was CD8+ T cells from blood, taken before autologous CMV-specific T cell therapy. The source is a human patient who had received a solid organ transplant and had CMV disease. The DNA of the CDR3 is TGTGCCAGCAGCTTAGTGGTGCGGGAGCAGTACTTC. It translates to CASSLVVREQYF.